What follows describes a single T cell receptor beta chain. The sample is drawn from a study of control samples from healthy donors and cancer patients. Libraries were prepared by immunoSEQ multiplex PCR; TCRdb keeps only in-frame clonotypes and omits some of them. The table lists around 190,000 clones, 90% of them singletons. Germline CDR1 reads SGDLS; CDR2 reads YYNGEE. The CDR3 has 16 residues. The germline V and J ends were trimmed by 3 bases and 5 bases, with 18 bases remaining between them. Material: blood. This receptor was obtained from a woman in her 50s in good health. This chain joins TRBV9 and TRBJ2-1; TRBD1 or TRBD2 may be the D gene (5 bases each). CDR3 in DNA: TGTGCCAGCAGCGGACCCCGACTACCAGGGAACAATGAGCAGTTCTTC. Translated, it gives CASSGPRLPGNNEQFF.